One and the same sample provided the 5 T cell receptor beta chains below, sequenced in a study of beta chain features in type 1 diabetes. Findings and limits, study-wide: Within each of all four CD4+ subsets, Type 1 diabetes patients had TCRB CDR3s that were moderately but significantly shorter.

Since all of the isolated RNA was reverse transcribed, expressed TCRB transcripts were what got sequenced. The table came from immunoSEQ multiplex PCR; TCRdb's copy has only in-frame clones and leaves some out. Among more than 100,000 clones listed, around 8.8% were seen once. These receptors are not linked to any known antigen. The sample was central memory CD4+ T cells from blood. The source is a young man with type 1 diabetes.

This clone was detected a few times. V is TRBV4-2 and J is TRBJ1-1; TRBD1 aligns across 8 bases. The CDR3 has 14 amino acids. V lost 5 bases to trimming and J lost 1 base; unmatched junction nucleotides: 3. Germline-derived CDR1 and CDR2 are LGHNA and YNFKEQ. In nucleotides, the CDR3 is TGTGCCAGCAGCTTGGGACAGGCGAACACTGAAGCTTTCTTT. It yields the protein CASSLGQANTEAFF.

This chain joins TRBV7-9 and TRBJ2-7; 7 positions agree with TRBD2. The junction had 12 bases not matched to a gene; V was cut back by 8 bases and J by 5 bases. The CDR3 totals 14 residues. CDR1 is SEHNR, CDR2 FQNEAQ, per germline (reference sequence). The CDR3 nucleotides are TGTGCCAGCTCCGAGGGCGGGGGTGCCGACGAGCAGTACTTC. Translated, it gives CASSEGGGADEQYF.

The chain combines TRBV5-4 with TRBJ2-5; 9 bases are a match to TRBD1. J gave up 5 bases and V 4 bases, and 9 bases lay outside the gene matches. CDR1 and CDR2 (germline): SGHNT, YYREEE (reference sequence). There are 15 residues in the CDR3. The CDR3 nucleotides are TGTGCCAGCAGCCACCGTCGACAGGGGGATGAGACCCAGTACTTC. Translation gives CASSHRRQGDETQYF.

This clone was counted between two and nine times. CDR3 loop: CAWSGQGESRTEAFF. The DNA of the CDR3 is TGTGCCTGGAGCGGACAGGGTGAAAGTCGGACTGAAGCTTTCTTT. This rearrangement joins TRBV30 to TRBJ1-1, with 8 bases matching TRBD1. V was clipped by 3 bases and J by 5 bases; unmatched bases: 11. The length of the CDR3 is 15 residues. Per germline, CDR1 GTSNPN and CDR2 SVGIG (reference sequence).

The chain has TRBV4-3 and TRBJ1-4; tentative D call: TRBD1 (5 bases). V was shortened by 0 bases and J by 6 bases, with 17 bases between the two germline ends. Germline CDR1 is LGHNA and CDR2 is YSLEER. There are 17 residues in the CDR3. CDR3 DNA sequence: TGCGCCAGCAGCCAAGAGTTCGCGCGCCAGGGTTATGAAAAACTGTTTTTT. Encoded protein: CASSQEFARQGYEKLFF.